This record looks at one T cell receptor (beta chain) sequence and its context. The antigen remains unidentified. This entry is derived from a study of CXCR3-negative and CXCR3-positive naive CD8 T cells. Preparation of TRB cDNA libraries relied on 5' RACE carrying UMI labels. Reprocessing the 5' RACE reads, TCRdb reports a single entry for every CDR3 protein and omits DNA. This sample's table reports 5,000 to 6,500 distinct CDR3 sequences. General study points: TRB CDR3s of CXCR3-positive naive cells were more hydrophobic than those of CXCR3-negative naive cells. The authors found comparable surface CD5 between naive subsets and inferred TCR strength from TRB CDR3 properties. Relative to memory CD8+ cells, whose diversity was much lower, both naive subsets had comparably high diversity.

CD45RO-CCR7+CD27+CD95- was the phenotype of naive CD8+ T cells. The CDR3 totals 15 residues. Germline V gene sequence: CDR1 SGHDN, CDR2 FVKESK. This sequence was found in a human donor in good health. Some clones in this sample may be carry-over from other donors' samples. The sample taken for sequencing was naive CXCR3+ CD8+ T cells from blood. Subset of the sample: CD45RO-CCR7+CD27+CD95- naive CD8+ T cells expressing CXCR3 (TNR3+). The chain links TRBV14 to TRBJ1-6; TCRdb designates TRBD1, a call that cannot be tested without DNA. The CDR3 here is CASSQRFQGNSPLHF.